The clone carrying this T cell receptor beta chain appeared a single time. This entry belongs to a study of blood T cell repertoires in COVID-19. Study details: Whether acute or convalescent, the COVID-19 samples came from the United States, Italy and Spain. The cDNA or gDNA used as material had been derived from T cells, B-cell-depleted T cells, or PBMCs.

In germline, CDR1 is SNHLY, CDR2 FYNNEI. After removal of 4 bases from V and 4 bases from J, the junction contained 7 bases not matched to a gene. The CDR3 is made up of 15 amino acids. As processed by the authors: For nucleated cells, counts were estimated from reference gene primer amplification. Measured with immunoSEQ multiplex PCR; TCRdb has only the in-frame clones, and not every one. V and J calls plus clone size are reproduced from that table; the DNA served to infer D and trimming. The sample has around 180,000 clones; 70% to 90% are singletons. V is TRBV2 and J is TRBJ1-5; TRBD1 agrees at 7 bases. The sample was peripheral blood. This receptor was identified in a man in his forties with active or convalescent COVID-19. CDR3 in amino acids: CASSAQRGRNQPQHF. CDR3 bases: TGTGCCAGCAGTGCCCAGAGGGGGCGTAATCAGCCCCAGCATTTT.